This entry lists 31 T cell receptor beta chains sequenced from one sample in a study of CD8 T cells in Susac syndrome. The RNA, roughly 0.45 to 1 ug, was put through reverse transcription using random hexamers. TCRdb reprocessed the immunoSEQ multiplex PCR reads via MiXCR and lists one record per CDR3 protein. Among about 130,000 distinct CDR3 sequences listed, 90% to 95% were seen once. Sequenced sample: CD8+ T cells from PBMCs. The receptors were gathered from a human donor with multiple sclerosis.

V gene TRBV28 combines with J gene TRBJ2-7; TRBD2 is a possible D gene (5 bases). Trimming took 5 bases from V and 0 from J, leaving 14 bases between them. This CDR3 comprises 15 residues. Germline V gene data show CDR1 as MDHEN and CDR2 as SYDVKM. The CDR3 bases are TGTGCCAGCAGTGCTACCCCGGGGTCCTCCTACGAGCAGTACTTC. Translating gives CASSATPGSSYEQYF.

The genes are TRBV13 and TRBJ2-5; D perhaps matches TRBD1 (6 bases). Germline CDR1 reads PRHDT; CDR2 reads FYEKMQ (reference sequence). Trimming pared 5 bases from V and 6 bases from J, leaving 22 bases between. This CDR3 comprises 16 residues. The chain's CDR3 is CASSPWGDRDKQTQYF. The CDR3 bases are TGTGCCAGCAGCCCCTGGGGAGACCGGGACAAGCAGACCCAGTACTTC.

The chain uses TRBV12-3 or TRBV12-4 and TRBJ2-6; the D gene is possibly TRBD2 (6 bases). V gave up 5 bases and J gave up 6 bases, with 14 bases separating them. The CDR3 is 15 residues long. DNA for the CDR3: TGTGCCAGCAGTCCGGCCGGCGGGAAGGCCAACGTCCTGACTTTC. This translates into CASSPAGGKANVLTF.

The chain combines TRBV5-6 with TRBJ2-7, with D possibly matching TRBD1 (6 bases). V lost 4 bases, J lost 2 bases, and 10 bases lay in between. This CDR3 region has 13 residues. Germline V gene data show CDR1 as SGHDT and CDR2 as YYEEEE. The CDR3 is CASSLTGTYEQYF. CDR3 bases: TGTGCCAGCAGCCTTACAGGGACCTACGAGCAGTACTTC.

The rearrangement uses TRBV19 and TRBJ2-1, with D hard to call. Per the germline V gene, CDR1 is LNHDA and CDR2 is SQIVND (reference sequence). The CDR3 has 15 amino acids. V lost 4 bases and J lost 5, with 15 bases in between. The CDR3 loop is CASSTERELHNEQFF. The CDR3 DNA follows: TGTGCCAGTAGTACAGAGAGAGAGCTCCACAATGAGCAGTTCTTC.

The rearrangement joins TRBV2 to TRBJ2-7; no definite D call. Trimming cost V 5 bases and J 0 bases, with 14 bases left between them. Germline CDR1 is SNHLY and CDR2 is FYNNEI. This CDR3 is 15 amino acids long. The CDR3 coding sequence is TGTGCCAGCAGTCAAGGACGGCAGAGCTCCTACGAGCAGTACTTC. It is translated as CASSQGRQSSYEQYF.

The rearrangement uses TRBV15 and TRBJ1-5; 11 nucleotides match TRBD1. The CDR3 runs 17 residues. Germline assignment: CDR1 LNHNV and CDR2 YYDKDF (reference sequence). V lost 5 bases and J lost 3; bases outside the gene matches: 9. This CDR3 reads CATSLTRDRGINQPQHF. Written as DNA, the CDR3 is TGTGCCACCAGCTTAACCCGGGACAGGGGGATCAATCAGCCCCAGCATTTT.

The rearrangement links TRBV12-5 to TRBJ1-5; weak D call: TRBD1 (5 bases). Per the germline V gene, CDR1 is LGHNT and CDR2 is FRNRAP. The CDR3 runs to 15 residues. Trimming stripped 5 bases from V and 5 bases from J, with 16 bases between. The CDR3 region is CASGTGRARDQPQHF. The CDR3 DNA reads TGTGCTAGTGGTACCGGCAGGGCTAGGGATCAGCCCCAGCATTTT.

This clonotype turned up a few times. V gene TRBV11-2 combines with J gene TRBJ2-7, with D perhaps matching TRBD1 (7 bases). With 0 bases removed from V and 5 bases from J, the gap between germline ends came to 14 bases. This CDR3 comprises 15 residues. Germline lookup yields CDR1 SGHAT and CDR2 FQNNGV. The CDR3 DNA reads TGTGCCAGCAGCTTAGACAGGGGGAGGATCCACGAGCAGTACTTC. As protein: CASSLDRGRIHEQYF.

The chain recombines TRBV7-9 with TRBJ2-5, with 10 bases that match TRBD1. Losses at the gene ends were 4 bases for V and 7 bases for J; bases not matched to a gene: 12. The CDR3 sequence is 16 residues long. The V gene's germline CDR1 is SEHNR and CDR2 FQNEAQ (reference sequence). The CDR3 region is CASSSNPRQGAVTQYF. Here the CDR3 DNA reads TGTGCCAGCAGCTCGAACCCTCGACAGGGGGCCGTGACCCAGTACTTC.

V gene TRBV13 combines with J gene TRBJ1-3, with a possible D match to TRBD1 (5 bases). Trimming took off 2 bases at V and 3 bases at J, with 11 bases between the two ends. The CDR3 has 15 residues. Germline values: CDR1 PRHDT, CDR2 FYEKMQ (reference sequence). CDR3 nucleotides: TGTGCCAGCAGCTTATCCAGGGACCGTGGAAACACCATATATTTT. Translated, it gives CASSLSRDRGNTIYF. Together with reference TRBV13 and TRBJ1-3, the CDR3 gives the full variable domain: AAGVIQSPRHLIKEKRETATLKCYPIPRHDTVYWYQQGPGQDPQFLISFYEKMQSDKGSIPDRFSAQQFSDYHSELNMSSLELGDSALYFCASSLSRDRGNTIYFGEGSWLTVV.

The genes are TRBV7-9 and TRBJ1-1; no clear D gene. The CDR3 sequence is 14 residues long. From germline, CDR1 is SEHNR and CDR2 FQNEAQ (reference sequence). Trimming took 1 base from V and 4 from J, leaving 10 bases between them. This CDR3 reads CASSLEGLGTEAFF. CDR3 bases: TGTGCCAGCAGCTTAGAAGGGTTGGGCACTGAAGCTTTCTTT.

The V gene is TRBV4-1, the J gene TRBJ2-7; D unresolved. This CDR3 region has 13 residues. CDR1 and CDR2 (germline): MGHRA, YSYEKL. The V and J ends lost 1 base and 7 bases respectively, with 11 bases between them. As DNA, the CDR3 is TGCGCCAGCAGCCAAGGTCGGCATAAAGAGCAGTACTTC. Its protein product is CASSQGRHKEQYF.

This clonotype occurred once. The chain couples TRBV7-9 to TRBJ2-1; D might be TRBD2 (5 bases). V shed 5 bases and J shed 8 bases, with 22 bases lying between them. The CDR3 runs to 16 residues. Germline V gene sequence: CDR1 SEHNR, CDR2 FQNEAQ (reference sequence). For the CDR3, the DNA is TGTGCCAGCAGCGTCCGGATGGAATCCGCCGGGGATGAGCAGTTCTTC. Protein sequence: CASSVRMESAGDEQFF. The entire variable domain, with the rest obtained from reference TRBV7-9 and TRBJ2-1, is as follows: DTGVSQNPRHKITKRGQNVTFRCDPISEHNRLYWYRQTLGQGPEFLTYFQNEAQLEKSRLLSDRFSAERPKGSFSTLEIQRTEQGDSAMYLCASSVRMESAGDEQFFGPGTRLTVL.

V usage is TRBV7-6 and J usage is TRBJ2-7, with 7 bases identical to TRBD1. The ends lost 5 bases at V and 5 bases at J; junction bases unmatched: 9. Germline CDR1 and CDR2: SGHVS and FNYEAQ. CDR3 length: 14 amino acids. The CDR3 nucleotides are TGTGCCAGCAGCCTCCGACAGGGCCTGAACGAGCAGTACTTC. Residues: CASSLRQGLNEQYF.

This rearrangement joins TRBV7-2 to TRBJ2-3, with D unclear. CDR1 is SGHTA, CDR2 FQGNSA, per germline. This CDR3 region has 13 residues. V was pared by 6 bases and J by 0 bases, with 7 bases between. CDR3 sequence reads: CASRGKSTDTQYF. The CDR3 nucleotides read TGTGCCAGCAGGGGGAAGAGCACAGATACGCAGTATTTT.

V and J are TRBV15 and TRBJ1-5; possible D gene TRBD1, 6 bases. This CDR3 has 15 residues. V was shortened by 4 bases and J by 4 bases, with 14 bases between the two germline ends. The V gene's germline CDR1 is LNHNV and CDR2 YYDKDF (reference sequence). The CDR3: CATSKRTGTNQPQHF. In nucleotides, the CDR3 is TGTGCCACCAGCAAGAGAACAGGGACGAATCAGCCCCAGCATTTT.

The chain combines TRBV6-5 with TRBJ2-2, with D possibly TRBD1 on 6 matching bases. In germline, CDR1 is MNHEY, CDR2 SVGAGI. The V gene lost 3 bases and the J gene lost 6 bases, with 14 bases spanning the gap. The CDR3 runs to 15 residues. In DNA, the CDR3 is TGTGCCAGCAGTTATTACAGGGAGTTTGCCGGGGAGCTGTTTTTT. Translating it yields CASSYYREFAGELFF.

The genes are TRBV4-1 and TRBJ2-7, with TRBD1 matching 8 bases. CDR1 is MGHRA and CDR2 is YSYEKL in the germline V gene. The CDR3 runs to 13 residues. V lost 4 bases and J lost 2; bases outside the gene matches: 1. The CDR3 reads CASSRTGTYEQYF. CDR3 DNA: TGCGCCAGCAGCCGGACAGGGACCTACGAGCAGTACTTC.

The CDR3 loop reads CASSLAQQVAWGYTF. For the CDR3, the DNA is TGTGCCAGCAGCTTAGCACAGCAGGTGGCCTGGGGCTACACCTTC. The J gene is TRBJ1-2, the V gene TRBV7-9; D remains unclear. This CDR3 is built from 15 residues. Germline CDR1 reads SEHNR; CDR2 reads FQNEAQ (reference sequence). Between the trimmed V and J ends, which lost 0 bases and 8 bases, there was a span of 16 bases.

The chain links TRBV28 to TRBJ2-1; 8 positions agree with TRBD2. Germline V gene data show CDR1 as MDHEN and CDR2 as SYDVKM. The CDR3 is 15 amino acids. J gave up 4 bases and V 2 bases, and 4 bases lay outside the gene matches. In DNA form, the CDR3 reads TGTGCCAGCAGTTTACCCGGGGGGGGTTACAATGAGCAGTTCTTC. The encoded protein is CASSLPGGGYNEQFF.

This sequence joins TRBV6-2 or TRBV6-3 and TRBJ2-1; 7 bases fit TRBD2. Germline V gives CDR1 MNHEY, CDR2 SVGEGT. Trimming at V came to 8 bases and at J to 9 bases, leaving 7 bases not matched to a gene. The CDR3 covers 12 residues. CDR3 sequence reads: CASHIGGGEQFF. DNA of the CDR3: TGTGCCAGCCACATTGGGGGGGGTGAGCAGTTCTTC.

The V gene is TRBV13, the J gene TRBJ2-2, with 13 nucleotides matching TRBD2. V lost 6 bases and J lost 5; bases outside the gene matches: 3. CDR3 size: 15 residues. CDR1 is PRHDT and CDR2 is FYEKMQ in the germline V gene (reference sequence). The CDR3 loop reads CASRKTSGRTGELFF. DNA for the CDR3: TGTGCCAGCAGGAAGACTAGCGGGAGGACCGGGGAGCTGTTTTTT.

The V gene is TRBV29-1, the J gene TRBJ1-2; D is possibly TRBD1 (6 bases). The length of the CDR3 is 11 residues. V lost 4 bases to trimming and J lost 5 bases, with 8 bases between them. CDR1 and CDR2 from the germline V gene are SQVTM and ANQGSEA. The CDR3 protein is CSVAGEYGYTF. For the CDR3, the DNA is TGCAGCGTTGCAGGGGAGTATGGCTACACCTTC.

The chain recombines TRBV19 with TRBJ2-3; D is unclear. V was cut by 3 bases and J by 1 base, with 5 bases left in between. Germline loops: CDR1 LNHDA, CDR2 SQIVND (reference sequence). The CDR3 is 13 amino acids. CDR3: CASSMVGTDTQYF. In DNA form, the CDR3 reads TGTGCCAGTAGTATGGTGGGCACAGATACGCAGTATTTT.

The V gene is TRBV30, the J gene TRBJ2-7; 10 bases agree with TRBD1. V shed 5 bases and J 5 bases; nucleotides not matched to a gene: 6. Germline CDR1 GTSNPN, CDR2 SVGIG (reference sequence). CDR3 length equals 13 residues. Written as DNA, the CDR3 is TGTGCCTGGTGCCGGGACAGGGGACACGAGCAGTACTTC. Translated: CAWCRDRGHEQYF.

The genes are TRBV19 and TRBJ1-1, with D maybe TRBD1 (5 bases). The CDR3 consists of 15 residues. V was trimmed by 4 bases and J by 0 bases, leaving 12 bases between them. The V gene's germline CDR1 is LNHDA and CDR2 SQIVND (reference sequence). CDR3 in amino acids: CASSNNRPMNTEAFF. DNA of the CDR3: TGTGCCAGTAGTAATAACAGGCCCATGAACACTGAAGCTTTCTTT. The complete variable domain, with remaining parts taken from reference TRBV19 and TRBJ1-1, reads DGGITQSPKYLFRKEGQNVTLSCEQNLNHDAMYWYRQDPGQGLRLIYYSQIVNDFQKGDIAEGYSVSREKKESFPLTVTSAQKNPTAFYLCASSNNRPMNTEAFFGQGTRLTVV.

The CDR3 sequence: CASSAGVAEQYF. CDR3 nucleotides: TGTGCCAGCTCCGCGGGGGTCGCCGAGCAGTACTTC. This chain joins TRBV28 and TRBJ2-7, with 7 bases lining up with TRBD2. This CDR3 spans 12 amino acids. Germline V gene data show CDR1 as MDHEN and CDR2 as SYDVKM. J was trimmed by 6 bases and V by 8 bases; bases with no gene match: 7.

The rearrangement joins TRBV13 to TRBJ2-7, with 8 bases identical to TRBD2. CDR1 and CDR2 from the germline V gene are PRHDT and FYEKMQ (reference sequence). V was pared by 5 bases and J by 7 bases, with 7 bases of the junction left unmatched. This CDR3 contains 13 residues. This CDR3 reads CASSLGGGGEQYV. The CDR3 DNA follows: TGTGCCAGCAGCCTCGGGGGGGGCGGAGAGCAGTACGTC.

The chain uses TRBV4-1 and TRBJ2-1; no definite D call. The CDR3 totals 16 residues. Germline assignment: CDR1 MGHRA and CDR2 YSYEKL. V dropped 1 base and J dropped 3 bases, with 13 bases sitting between them. CDR3 in amino acids: CASSQGVRQGYNEQFF. The CDR3 coding sequence is TGCGCCAGCAGCCAAGGAGTCCGACAAGGCTACAATGAGCAGTTCTTC.

This chain links TRBV12-5 with TRBJ1-2; D uncertain. Germline V lookup: CDR1 LGHNT, CDR2 FRNRAP. The CDR3 has 12 amino acids. The V end was cut by 1 base, the J end by 5 bases, with 5 bases between. The DNA of the CDR3 is TGTGCTAGTGGTTTGGGACCTTATGGCTACACCTTC. It yields the protein CASGLGPYGYTF. The whole variable domain, filled in from reference TRBV12-5 and TRBJ1-2, reads DARVTQTPRHKVTEMGQEVTMRCQPILGHNTVFWYRQTMMQGLELLAYFRNRAPLDDSGMPKDRFSAEMPDATLATLKIQPSEPRDSAVYFCASGLGPYGYTFGSGTRLTVV.